This TCR beta chain originates from a study of T cells in Graves' hyperthyroidism and ophthalmopathy. Findings and caveats of the study: A model of 13 V-J pairs discriminated ophthalmopathy from stable hyperthyroidism.

What was amplified from RNA transcripts were TCR beta CDR3 regions. HTBI primers drove first-round RT-PCR of the TCR CDR3. TCRdb reprocessed the multiplex PCR reads via MiXCR and lists one record per CDR3 protein. The sample gives 660,000 or so distinct CDR3 sequences, about a fifth of which show up once; under 35% is in the top ten. Germline lookup yields CDR1 SQVTM and CDR2 ANQGSEA. There are 15 residues in the CDR3. V gave up 0 bases and J gave up 0 bases, with 12 bases separating them. The sample holds a few counts of this clonotype. The antigen remains unidentified. Among ophthalmopathy patients, the Clinical Activity Score reached at least 3, the NOSPECS grade reached at least 4, and duration remained under 3 months. This sample holds PBMCs from roughly 10 ml fresh peripheral blood.

The receptor's source is a man under 40 with Graves' ophthalmopathy. The specimen was blood. The rearrangement joins TRBV29-1 to TRBJ2-7, with D perhaps matching TRBD1 (6 bases). The CDR3 sequence: CSVEDSRTDSYEQYF. The CDR3 bases are TGCAGCGTTGAAGATTCTCGGACAGACTCCTACGAGCAGTACTTC.